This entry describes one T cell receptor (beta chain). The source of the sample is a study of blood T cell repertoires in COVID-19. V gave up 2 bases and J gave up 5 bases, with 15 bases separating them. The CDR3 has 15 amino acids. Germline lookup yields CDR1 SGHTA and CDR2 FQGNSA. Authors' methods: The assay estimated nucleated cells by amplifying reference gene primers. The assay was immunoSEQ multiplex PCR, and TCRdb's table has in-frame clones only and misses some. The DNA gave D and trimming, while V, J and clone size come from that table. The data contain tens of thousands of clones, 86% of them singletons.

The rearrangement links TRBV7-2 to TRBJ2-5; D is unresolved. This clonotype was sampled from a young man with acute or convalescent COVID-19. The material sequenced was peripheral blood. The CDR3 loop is CASSLMSRVAETQYF. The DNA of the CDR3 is TGTGCCAGCAGCTTAATGTCGAGAGTCGCGGAGACCCAGTACTTC.